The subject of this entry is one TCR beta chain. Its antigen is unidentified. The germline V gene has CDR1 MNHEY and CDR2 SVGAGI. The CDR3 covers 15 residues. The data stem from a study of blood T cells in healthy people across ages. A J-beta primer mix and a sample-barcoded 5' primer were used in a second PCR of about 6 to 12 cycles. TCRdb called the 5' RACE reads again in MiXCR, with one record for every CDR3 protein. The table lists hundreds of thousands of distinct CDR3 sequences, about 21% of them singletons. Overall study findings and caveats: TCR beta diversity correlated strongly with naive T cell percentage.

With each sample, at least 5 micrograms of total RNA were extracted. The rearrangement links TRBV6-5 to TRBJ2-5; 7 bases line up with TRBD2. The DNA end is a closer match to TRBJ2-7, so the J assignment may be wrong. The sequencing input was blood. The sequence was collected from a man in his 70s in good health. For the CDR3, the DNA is TGTGCCAGCAGTTACCTACTAGCGCGTCCCTACGAGCAGTACTTC. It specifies CASSYLLARPYEQYF.